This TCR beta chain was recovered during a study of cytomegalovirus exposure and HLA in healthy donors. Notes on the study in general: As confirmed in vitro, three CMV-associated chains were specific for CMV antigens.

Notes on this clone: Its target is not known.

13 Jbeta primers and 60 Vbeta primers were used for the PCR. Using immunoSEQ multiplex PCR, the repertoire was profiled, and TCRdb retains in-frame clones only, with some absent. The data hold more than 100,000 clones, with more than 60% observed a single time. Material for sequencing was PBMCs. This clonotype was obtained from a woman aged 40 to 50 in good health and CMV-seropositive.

CDR3 bases: TGCGCCAGCAGCCAGGGGACACTTAATTCACCCCTCCACTTT. Translated: CASSQGTLNSPLHF. The chain is built from TRBV4-3 and TRBJ1-6; D perhaps matches TRBD1 (6 bases). CDR3 length equals 14 residues. The germline V gene has CDR1 LGHNA and CDR2 YSLEER. Trimming took 3 bases from V and 6 from J, leaving 9 bases between them.